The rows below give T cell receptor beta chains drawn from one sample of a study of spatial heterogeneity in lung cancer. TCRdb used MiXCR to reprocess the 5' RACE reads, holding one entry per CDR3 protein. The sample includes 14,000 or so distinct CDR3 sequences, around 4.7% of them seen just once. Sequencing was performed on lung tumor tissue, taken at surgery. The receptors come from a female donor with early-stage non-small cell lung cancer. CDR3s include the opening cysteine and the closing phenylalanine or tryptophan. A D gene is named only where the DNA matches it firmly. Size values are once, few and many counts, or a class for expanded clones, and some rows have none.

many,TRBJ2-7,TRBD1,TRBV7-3,CASSLGTGKNEQYF,TGTGCCAGCAGCTTGGGGACAGGGAAGAACGAGCAGTACTTC
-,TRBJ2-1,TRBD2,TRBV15,CATSRDRFSLAGGPNEQFF,TGTGCCACCAGCAGAGATAGGTTTTCTCTAGCGGGGGGGCCGAATGAGCAGTTCTTC
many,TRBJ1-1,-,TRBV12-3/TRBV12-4,CASTPQGIRTEAFF,TGTGCCAGCACTCCACAGGGAATACGGACTGAAGCTTTCTTT
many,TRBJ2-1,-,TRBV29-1,CSDKNRDYNEQFF,TGCAGCGACAAAAACAGGGATTACAATGAGCAGTTCTTC
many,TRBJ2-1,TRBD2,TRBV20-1,CSANRAGDEQFF,TGCAGTGCTAATAGAGCGGGAGATGAGCAGTTCTTC
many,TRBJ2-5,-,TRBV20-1,CSARPTQETQYF,TGCAGTGCTAGACCCACGCAAGAGACCCAGTACTTC
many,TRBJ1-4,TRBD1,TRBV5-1,CASKRTGGASNEKLFF,TGCGCCAGCAAGAGGACAGGGGGCGCGTCTAATGAAAAACTGTTTTTT
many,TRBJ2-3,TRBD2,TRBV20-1,CSARAGLAGDDTDTQYF,TGCAGTGCTAGGGCGGGACTAGCGGGGGATGACACAGATACGCAGTATTTT
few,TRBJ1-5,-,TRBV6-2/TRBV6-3,CASGIQGNNQPQHF,TGTGCCAGCGGTATTCAGGGTAACAATCAGCCCCAGCATTTT
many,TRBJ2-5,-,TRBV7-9,CASSQTETQYF,TGTGCCAGCAGCCAAACAGAGACCCAGTACTTC
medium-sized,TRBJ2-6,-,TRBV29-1,CSVLSGANVLTF,TGCAGCGTTTTGTCTGGGGCCAACGTCCTGACTTTC
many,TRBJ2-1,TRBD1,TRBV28,CASSFPSGTGIHEQFF,TGTGCCAGCAGTTTCCCGTCCGGGACAGGGATCCATGAGCAGTTCTTC
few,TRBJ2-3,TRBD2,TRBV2,CASRKSSGEGNTQYF,TGTGCCAGCAGAAAAAGTAGCGGGGAAGGAAATACGCAGTATTTT
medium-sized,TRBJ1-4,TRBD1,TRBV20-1,CSARGPGTERGEKLFF,TGCAGTGCTAGAGGTCCCGGGACAGAACGCGGTGAAAAACTGTTTTTT
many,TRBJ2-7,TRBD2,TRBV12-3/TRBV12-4,CASRTSGGLSYEQYF,TGTGCCAGCAGGACTAGCGGGGGGCTCTCCTACGAGCAGTACTTC
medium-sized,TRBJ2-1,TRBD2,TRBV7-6,CASSLELAGADNEQFF,TGTGCCAGCAGCTTAGAACTAGCGGGGGCCGACAATGAGCAGTTCTTC
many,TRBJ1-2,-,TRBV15,CATSRQGVLYGYTF,TGTGCCACCAGCAGACAGGGAGTCTTATATGGCTACACCTTC
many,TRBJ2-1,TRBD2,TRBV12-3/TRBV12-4,CASSRGGEQFF,TGTGCCAGCAGCCGCGGGGGTGAGCAGTTCTTC
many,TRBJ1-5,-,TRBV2,CASRWDPRQPQHF,TGTGCCAGCAGATGGGACCCCCGACAGCCCCAGCATTTT
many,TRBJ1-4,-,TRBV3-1,CASSLSRDAEKLFF,TGTGCCAGCAGCCTTTCGAGGGACGCCGAAAAACTGTTTTTT
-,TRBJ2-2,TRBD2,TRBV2,CASIGLVLAGELFF,TGTGCCAGCATCGGACTAGTGTTAGCCGGGGAGCTGTTTTTT
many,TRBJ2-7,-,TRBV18,CASSPNPYEQYF,TGTGCCAGCTCACCTAACCCCTACGAGCAGTACTTC
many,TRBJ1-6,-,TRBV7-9,CASGGSAYNSPLHF,TGTGCCAGCGGGGGATCCGCATATAATTCACCCCTCCACTTT
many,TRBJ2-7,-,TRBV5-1,CASSLGSGPGGYEQYF,TGCGCCAGCAGCTTGGGTTCAGGACCCGGGGGCTACGAGCAGTACTTC
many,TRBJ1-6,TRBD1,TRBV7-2,CASRRGTGDSPLHF,TGTGCCAGCAGGCGAGGGACAGGGGATTCACCCCTCCACTTT
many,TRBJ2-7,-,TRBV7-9,CASSLGRTGEQYF,TGTGCCAGCAGCTTAGGCCGAACCGGGGAGCAGTACTTC
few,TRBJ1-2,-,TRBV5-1,CASSLNRQSYGYTF,TGCGCCAGCAGCTTAAACCGGCAAAGCTATGGCTACACCTTC
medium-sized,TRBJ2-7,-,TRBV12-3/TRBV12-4,CASSLARYEQYF,TGTGCCAGCAGTTTAGCGCGCTACGAGCAGTACTTC
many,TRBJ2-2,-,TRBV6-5,CASSYWFGGELFF,TGTGCCAGCAGTTACTGGTTCGGCGGGGAGCTGTTTTTT
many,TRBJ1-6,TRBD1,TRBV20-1,CSASPYRGRGSYNSPLHF,TGCAGTGCTAGTCCCTACAGGGGGCGAGGCTCCTATAATTCACCCCTCCACTTT
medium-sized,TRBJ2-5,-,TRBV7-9,CASSYRDQETQYF,TGTGCCAGCAGCTACAGGGACCAAGAGACCCAGTACTTC
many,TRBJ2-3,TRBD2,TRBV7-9,CASSSPLAGGPFTDTQYF,TGTGCCAGCAGCTCCCCCCTAGCGGGGGGGCCTTTCACAGATACGCAGTATTTT
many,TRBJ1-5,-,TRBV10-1,CASSDPAGIHQPQHF,TGCGCCAGCAGTGACCCGGCGGGCATCCATCAGCCCCAGCATTTT
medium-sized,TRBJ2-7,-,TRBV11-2,CASSLVTGSYEQYF,TGTGCCAGCAGCTTAGTGACGGGATCCTACGAGCAGTACTTC
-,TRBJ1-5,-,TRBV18,CASSLRENSNQPQHF,TGTGCCAGCTCACTGAGAGAGAATAGCAATCAGCCCCAGCATTTT
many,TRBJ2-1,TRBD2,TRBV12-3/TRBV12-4,CASSSSGASYNEQFF,TGTGCCAGCAGTTCAAGCGGGGCCTCCTACAATGAGCAGTTCTTC
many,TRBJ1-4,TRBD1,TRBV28,CASSLTGWNEKLFF,TGTGCCAGCAGTTTGACAGGGTGGAATGAAAAACTGTTTTTT
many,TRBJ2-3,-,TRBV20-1,CSAEGSGTPGGTDTQYF,TGCAGTGCTGAGGGGTCCGGGACTCCGGGCGGAACAGATACGCAGTATTTT
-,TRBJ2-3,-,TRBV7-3,CASSLGRTDTQYF,TGTGCCAGCAGCTTAGGTCGAACAGATACGCAGTATTTT
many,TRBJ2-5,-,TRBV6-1,CASSVRNLGETQYF,TGTGCCAGCAGTGTACGGAACTTGGGGGAGACCCAGTACTTC
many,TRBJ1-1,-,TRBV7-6,CASSFGGAEAFF,TGTGCCAGCAGCTTTGGGGGAGCTGAAGCTTTCTTT
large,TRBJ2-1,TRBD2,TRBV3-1,CASSQVVSSGYNEQFF,TGTGCCAGCAGCCAAGTGGTTTCTAGCGGATACAATGAGCAGTTCTTC
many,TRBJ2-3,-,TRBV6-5,CASSYELGYGTDTQYF,TGTGCCAGCAGTTATGAACTAGGTTACGGCACAGATACGCAGTATTTT
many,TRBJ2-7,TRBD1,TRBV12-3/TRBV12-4,CASSMPGTGTYEQYF,TGTGCCAGCAGTATGCCCGGGACAGGGACCTACGAGCAGTACTTC
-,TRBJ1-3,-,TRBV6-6,CATDHGNTIYF,TGTGCCACCGACCATGGAAACACCATATATTTT
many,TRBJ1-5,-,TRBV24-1,CATGQRQPQHF,TGTGCCACAGGGCAACGGCAGCCCCAGCATTTT
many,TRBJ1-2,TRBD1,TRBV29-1,CSVEGQGLGYTF,TGCAGCGTTGAGGGACAGGGTCTTGGCTACACCTTC
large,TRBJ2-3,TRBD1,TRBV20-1,CSASGQGSTDTQYF,TGCAGTGCAAGTGGACAGGGGAGCACAGATACGCAGTATTTT
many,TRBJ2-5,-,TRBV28,CASSKIADPNPGTQYF,TGTGCCAGCAGCAAGATAGCGGACCCCAACCCGGGGACCCAGTACTTC
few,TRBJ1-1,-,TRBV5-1,CASREAPNTEAFF,TGCGCCAGCAGGGAGGCTCCGAACACTGAAGCTTTCTTT
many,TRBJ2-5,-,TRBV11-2,CASSLAGRNQETQYF,TGTGCCAGCAGCTTAGCGGGGCGGAATCAAGAGACCCAGTACTTC
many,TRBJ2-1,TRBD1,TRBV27,CASSLTRQGWQFF,TGTGCCAGCAGTTTAACCCGACAGGGCTGGCAGTTCTTC
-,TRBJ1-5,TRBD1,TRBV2,CASSEGQGNQPQHF,TGTGCCAGCAGTGAAGGACAGGGGAATCAGCCCCAGCATTTT
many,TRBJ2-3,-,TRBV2,CASSEGPTYETQYF,TGTGCCAGCAGTGAAGGGCCTACTTATGAAACGCAGTATTTT